This TCR beta chain was captured in a study of blood T cell repertoires in COVID-19. Study summary: The United States, Italy and Spain supplied acute and convalescent COVID-19 samples. PBMCs, B-cell-depleted T cells, or T cells provided the cDNA or gDNA that made up the material.

As processed by the authors: Counts of nucleated cells, estimated from reference gene primer amplification, were obtained. This table comes from immunoSEQ multiplex PCR, and its TCRdb copy is limited to in-frame clones, with some not included. V and J calls and clone size follow that table, whereas D and trimming were derived from the DNA. The sample lists around 170,000 clones; roughly 86% were seen once. V lost 3 bases to trimming and J lost 8 bases, with 9 bases between them. The CDR3 is 12 residues long. Seattle-derived patients entered the study during active infection and were followed longitudinally.

The TCR was taken from a man aged 55 to 70 with COVID-19, enrolled during active disease. The specimen was peripheral blood. The chain joins TRBV12-3 or TRBV12-4 to TRBJ2-3; D unclear. The CDR3 region has the DNA TGTGCCAGCAGTTTGGGCAGGCCTACGCAGTATTTT. Translated, it gives CASSLGRPTQYF.